This T cell receptor beta chain comes out of a study of cytomegalovirus exposure and HLA in healthy donors. Study findings and constraints: An analysis that was carried out later associated 16,000 or so TCR beta sequences with HLA alleles at 0.05 false discovery rate.

13 Jbeta primers and 60 Vbeta primers were used for the PCR. Profiled with immunoSEQ multiplex PCR; TCRdb holds only in-frame clones, not every one. The table has about 150,000 clones, over 60% seen once. In germline, CDR1 is SGDLS, CDR2 YYNGEE. V was pared by 0 bases and J by 3 bases, with 9 bases between. The CDR3 has 15 residues. Comments on this clone: Its specificity is unknown.

V is TRBV9 and J is TRBJ2-2, with D hard to call. The sequencing input was PBMCs. The sequence was collected from an older woman in good health and CMV-seronegative. The CDR3 DNA reads as TGTGCCAGCAGCGTAGACATCCTTGACACCGGGGAGCTGTTTTTT. Residues: CASSVDILDTGELFF.